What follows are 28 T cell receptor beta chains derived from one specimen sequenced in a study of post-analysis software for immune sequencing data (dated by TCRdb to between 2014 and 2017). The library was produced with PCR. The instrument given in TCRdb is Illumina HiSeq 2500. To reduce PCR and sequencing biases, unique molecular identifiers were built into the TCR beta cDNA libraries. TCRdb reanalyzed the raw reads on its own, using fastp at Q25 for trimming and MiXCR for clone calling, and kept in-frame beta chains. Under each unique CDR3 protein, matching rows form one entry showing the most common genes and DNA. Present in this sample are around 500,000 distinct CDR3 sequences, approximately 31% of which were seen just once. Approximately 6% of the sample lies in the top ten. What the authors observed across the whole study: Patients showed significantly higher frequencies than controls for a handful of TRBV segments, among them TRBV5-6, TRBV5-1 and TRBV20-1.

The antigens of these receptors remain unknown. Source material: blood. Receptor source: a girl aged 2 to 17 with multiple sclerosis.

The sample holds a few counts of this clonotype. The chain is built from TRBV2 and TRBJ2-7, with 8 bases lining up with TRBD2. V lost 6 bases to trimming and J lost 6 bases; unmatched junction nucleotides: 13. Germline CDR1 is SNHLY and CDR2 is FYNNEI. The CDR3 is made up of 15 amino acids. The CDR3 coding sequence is TGTGCCAGCAGCCCCCTGTTGGCCGGGGGGGTCGAGCAGTACTTC. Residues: CASSPLLAGGVEQYF.

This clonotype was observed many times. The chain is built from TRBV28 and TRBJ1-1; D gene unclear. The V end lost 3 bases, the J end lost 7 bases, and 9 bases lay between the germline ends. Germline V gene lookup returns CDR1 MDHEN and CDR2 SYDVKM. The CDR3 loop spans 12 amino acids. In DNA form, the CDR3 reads TGTGCCAGCAGTTTCGGTGGATTTGAAGCTTTCTTT. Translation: CASSFGGFEAFF.

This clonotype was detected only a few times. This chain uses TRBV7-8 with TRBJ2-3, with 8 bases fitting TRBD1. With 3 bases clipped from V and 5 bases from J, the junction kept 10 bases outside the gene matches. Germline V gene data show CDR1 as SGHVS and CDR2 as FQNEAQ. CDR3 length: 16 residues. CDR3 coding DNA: TGTGCCAGCAGCTTGGACAGGGCAGGGGCGGGAGATACGCAGTATTTT. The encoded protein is CASSLDRAGAGDTQYF.

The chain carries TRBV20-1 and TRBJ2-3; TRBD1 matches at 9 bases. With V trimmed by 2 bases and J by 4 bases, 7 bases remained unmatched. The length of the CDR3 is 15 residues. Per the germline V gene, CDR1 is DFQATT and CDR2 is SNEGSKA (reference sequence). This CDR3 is CSARSFGTGSDTQYF. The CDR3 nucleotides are TGCAGTGCTAGATCGTTCGGGACAGGGTCAGATACGCAGTATTTT.

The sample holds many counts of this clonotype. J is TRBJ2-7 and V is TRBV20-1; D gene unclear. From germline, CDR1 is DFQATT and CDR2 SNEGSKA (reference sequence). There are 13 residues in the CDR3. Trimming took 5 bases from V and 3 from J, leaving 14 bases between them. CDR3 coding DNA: TGCAGTGCTGCCGTCCCCCCCATCTACGAGCAGTACTTC. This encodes CSAAVPPIYEQYF.

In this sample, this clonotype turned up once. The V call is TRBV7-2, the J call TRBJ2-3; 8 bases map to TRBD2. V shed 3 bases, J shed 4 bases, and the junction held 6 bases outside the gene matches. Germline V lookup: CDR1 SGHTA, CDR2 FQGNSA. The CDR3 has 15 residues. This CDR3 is CASSFEAGAPDTQYF. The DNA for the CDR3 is TGTGCCAGCAGCTTCGAAGCGGGGGCCCCAGATACGCAGTATTTT.

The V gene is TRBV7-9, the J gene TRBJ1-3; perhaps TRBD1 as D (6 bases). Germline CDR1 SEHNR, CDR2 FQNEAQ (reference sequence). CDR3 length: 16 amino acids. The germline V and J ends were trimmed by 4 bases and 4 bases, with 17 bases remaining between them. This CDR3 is CASSSTGRRGGNTIYF. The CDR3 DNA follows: TGTGCCAGCAGCTCCACAGGGCGCCGGGGGGGAAACACCATATATTTT.

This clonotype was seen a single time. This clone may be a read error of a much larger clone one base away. The CDR3 DNA is TGCGCCAGCAGCTCGGATCAGGGGCCGTACGAGCAGTACTTC. Encoded protein: CASSSDQGPYEQYF. The chain employs TRBV5-1 and TRBJ2-5, with D tentatively TRBD1 (6 bases). The DNA end favors TRBJ2-7, so the J call may be wrong. CDR1 is SGHRS, CDR2 YFSETQ, per germline. This CDR3 is built from 14 residues.

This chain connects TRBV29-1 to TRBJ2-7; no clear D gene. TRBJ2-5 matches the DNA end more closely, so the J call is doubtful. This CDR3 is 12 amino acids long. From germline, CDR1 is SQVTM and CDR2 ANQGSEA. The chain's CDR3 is CSLGENTETQYF. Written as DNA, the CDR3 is TGCAGCCTGGGCGAGAATACGGAGACCCAGTACTTC.

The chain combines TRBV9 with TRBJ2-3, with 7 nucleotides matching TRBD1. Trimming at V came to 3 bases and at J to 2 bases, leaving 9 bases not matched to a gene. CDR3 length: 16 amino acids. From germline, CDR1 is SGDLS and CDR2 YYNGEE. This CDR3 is CASSGLTGVITDTQYF. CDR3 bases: TGTGCCAGCAGCGGGCTTACAGGGGTTATCACAGATACGCAGTATTTT.

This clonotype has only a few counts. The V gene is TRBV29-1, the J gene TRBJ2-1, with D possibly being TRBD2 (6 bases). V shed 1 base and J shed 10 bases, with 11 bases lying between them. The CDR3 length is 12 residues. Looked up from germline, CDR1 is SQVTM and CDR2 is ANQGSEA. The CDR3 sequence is CSVEAASEEQFF. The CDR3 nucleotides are TGCAGCGTTGAAGCCGCTAGCGAAGAGCAGTTCTTC.

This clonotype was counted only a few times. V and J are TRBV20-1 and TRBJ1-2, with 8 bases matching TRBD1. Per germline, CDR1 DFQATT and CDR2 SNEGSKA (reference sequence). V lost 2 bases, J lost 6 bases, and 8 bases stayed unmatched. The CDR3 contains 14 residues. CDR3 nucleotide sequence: TGCAGTGCTAGATCCGAGGACAGGGCTGATGGCTACACCTTC. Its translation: CSARSEDRADGYTF.

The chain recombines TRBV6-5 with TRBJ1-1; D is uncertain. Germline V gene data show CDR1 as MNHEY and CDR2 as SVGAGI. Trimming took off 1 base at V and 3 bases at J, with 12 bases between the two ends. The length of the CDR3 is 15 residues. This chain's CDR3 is CASSYWTGRDTEAFF. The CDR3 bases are TGTGCCAGCAGTTACTGGACGGGGAGGGACACTGAAGCTTTCTTT.

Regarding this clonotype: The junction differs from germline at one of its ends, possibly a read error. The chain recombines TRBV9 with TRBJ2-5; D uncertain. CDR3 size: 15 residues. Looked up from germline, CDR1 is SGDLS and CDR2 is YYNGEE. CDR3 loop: CASSERPMYQEAQYF. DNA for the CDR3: TGTGCCAGCAGCGAACGCCCTATGTACCAAGAGGCCCAGTACTTC.

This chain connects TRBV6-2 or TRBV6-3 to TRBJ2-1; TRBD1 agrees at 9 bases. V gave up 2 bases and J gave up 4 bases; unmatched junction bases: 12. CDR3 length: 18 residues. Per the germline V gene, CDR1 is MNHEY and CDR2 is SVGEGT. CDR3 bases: TGTGCCAGCAGTTACAATCCTAGCCGGGACAGGGAGTACAATGAGCAGTTCTTC. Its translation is CASSYNPSRDREYNEQFF.

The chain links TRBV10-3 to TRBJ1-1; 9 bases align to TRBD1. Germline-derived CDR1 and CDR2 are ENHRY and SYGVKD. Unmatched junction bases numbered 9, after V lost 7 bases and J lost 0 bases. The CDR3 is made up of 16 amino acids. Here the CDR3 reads CAIKPGTGLMNTEAFF. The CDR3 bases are TGTGCCATCAAACCGGGGACAGGGTTGATGAACACTGAAGCTTTCTTT.

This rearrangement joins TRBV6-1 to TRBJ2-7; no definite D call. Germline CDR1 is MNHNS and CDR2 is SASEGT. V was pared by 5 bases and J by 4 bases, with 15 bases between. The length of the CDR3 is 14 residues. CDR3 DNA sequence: TGTGCCAGCAGTATACGGGCTAGTGTGTACGAGCAGTACTTC. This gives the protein CASSIRASVYEQYF.

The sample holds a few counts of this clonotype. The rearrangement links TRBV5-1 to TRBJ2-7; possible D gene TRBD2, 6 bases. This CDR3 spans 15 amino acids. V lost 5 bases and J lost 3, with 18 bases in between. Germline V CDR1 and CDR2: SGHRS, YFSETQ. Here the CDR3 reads CASRTSLGTHYEQYF. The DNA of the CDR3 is TGCGCCAGCAGGACTAGTCTGGGGACCCACTACGAGCAGTACTTC.

CDR3 amino acids: CASSFRTDPEYF. The CDR3 DNA reads TGTGCCAGCAGTTTTAGGACAGACCCCGAGTATTTT. This chain links TRBV6-6 with TRBJ2-3, with a tentative D call TRBD1 (6 bases). The CDR3 sequence is 12 residues long. Trimming took off 4 bases at V and 13 bases at J, with 15 bases between the two ends. The germline CDR1 and CDR2 sequences are MNHNY and SVGAGI (reference sequence).

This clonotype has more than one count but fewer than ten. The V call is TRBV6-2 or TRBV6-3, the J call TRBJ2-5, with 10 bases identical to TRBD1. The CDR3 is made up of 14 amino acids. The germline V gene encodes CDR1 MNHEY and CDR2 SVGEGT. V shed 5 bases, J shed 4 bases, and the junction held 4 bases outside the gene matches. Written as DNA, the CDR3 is TGTGCCAGCAGTCAGACAGGGGGCAGAGAGACCCAGTACTTC. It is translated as CASSQTGGRETQYF.

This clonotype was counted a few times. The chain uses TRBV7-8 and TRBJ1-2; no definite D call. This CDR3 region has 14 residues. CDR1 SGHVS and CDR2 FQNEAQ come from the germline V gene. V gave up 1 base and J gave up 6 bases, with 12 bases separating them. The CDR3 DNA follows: TGTGCCAGCAGCTTAGGTCCAGGAAATGATGGCTACACCTTC. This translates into CASSLGPGNDGYTF. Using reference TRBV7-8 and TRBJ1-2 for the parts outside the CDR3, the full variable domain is GAGVSQSPRYKVAKRGQDVALRCDPISGHVSLFWYQQALGQGPEFLTYFQNEAQLDKSGLPSDRFFAERPEGSVSTLKIQRTQQEDSAVYLCASSLGPGNDGYTFGSGTRLTVV.

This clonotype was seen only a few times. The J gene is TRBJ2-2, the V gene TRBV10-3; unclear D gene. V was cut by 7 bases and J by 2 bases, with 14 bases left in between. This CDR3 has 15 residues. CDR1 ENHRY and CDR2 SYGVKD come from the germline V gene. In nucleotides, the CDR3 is TGTGCCATCAACGCGCCGGGCAGAAACACCGGGGAGCTGTTTTTT. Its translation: CAINAPGRNTGELFF.

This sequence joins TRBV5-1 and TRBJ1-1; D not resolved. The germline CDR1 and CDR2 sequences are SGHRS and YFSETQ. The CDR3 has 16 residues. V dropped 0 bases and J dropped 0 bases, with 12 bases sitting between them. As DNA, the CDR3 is TGCGCCAGCAGCTTGGGAAGGGCAGGAATGAACACTGAAGCTTTCTTT. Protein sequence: CASSLGRAGMNTEAFF.

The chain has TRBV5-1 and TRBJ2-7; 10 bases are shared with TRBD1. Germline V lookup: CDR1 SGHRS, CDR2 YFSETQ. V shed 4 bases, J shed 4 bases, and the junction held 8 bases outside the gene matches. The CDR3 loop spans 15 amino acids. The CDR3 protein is CASSTGTGEVYEQYF. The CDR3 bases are TGCGCCAGCAGCACCGGGACAGGGGAGGTGTACGAGCAGTACTTC. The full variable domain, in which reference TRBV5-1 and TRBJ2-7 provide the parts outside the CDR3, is KAGVTQTPRYLIKTRGQQVTLSCSPISGHRSVSWYQQTPGQGLQFLFEYFSETQRNKGNFPGRFSGRQFSNSRSEMNVSTLELGDSALYLCASSTGTGEVYEQYFGPGTRLTVT.

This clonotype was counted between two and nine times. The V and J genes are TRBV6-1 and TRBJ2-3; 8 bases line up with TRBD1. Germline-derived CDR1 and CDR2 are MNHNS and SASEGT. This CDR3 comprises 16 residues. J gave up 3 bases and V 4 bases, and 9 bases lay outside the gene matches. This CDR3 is CASSAPAGGLTDTQYF. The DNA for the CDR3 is TGTGCCAGCAGTGCCCCGGCAGGGGGCTTAACAGATACGCAGTATTTT.

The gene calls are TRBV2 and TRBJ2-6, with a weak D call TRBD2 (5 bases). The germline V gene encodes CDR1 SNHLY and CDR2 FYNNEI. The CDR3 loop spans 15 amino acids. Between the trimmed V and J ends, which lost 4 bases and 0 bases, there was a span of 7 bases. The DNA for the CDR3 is TGTGCCAGCAGTGGGGCGGGCTCTGGGGCCAACGTCCTGACTTTC. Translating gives CASSGAGSGANVLTF.

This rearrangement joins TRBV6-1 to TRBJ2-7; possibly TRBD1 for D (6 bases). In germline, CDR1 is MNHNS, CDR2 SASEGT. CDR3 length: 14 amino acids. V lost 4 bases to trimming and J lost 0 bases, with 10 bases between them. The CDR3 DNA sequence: TGTGCCAGCAGTGTTCGGGACACCTCCTACGAGCAGTACTTC. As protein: CASSVRDTSYEQYF.

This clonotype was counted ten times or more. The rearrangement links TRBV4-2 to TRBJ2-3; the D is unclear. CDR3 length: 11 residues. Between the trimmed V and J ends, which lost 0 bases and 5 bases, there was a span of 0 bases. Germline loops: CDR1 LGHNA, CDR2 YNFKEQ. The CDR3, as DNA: TGTGCCAGCAGCCAAGAAGATACGCAGTATTTT. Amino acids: CASSQEDTQYF.